This entry features one T cell receptor (beta chain) sequence. Its antigen is not known. One end of the junction is discordant with germline, which a read error may explain. This entry comes from a study of cytomegalovirus exposure and HLA in healthy donors. PCR used 60 Vbeta primers and 13 Jbeta primers. Assay: immunoSEQ multiplex PCR; the TCRdb copy retains only in-frame clones and omits some. The sample consists of roughly 92,000 clones, about 80% of them appearing once. Germline CDR1 SEHNR, CDR2 FQNEAQ (reference sequence). The CDR3 length is 18 residues. Study-wide findings and caveats: In a later analysis, a genetic analysis reported fewer productive-TCR N-insertions in an Asian-associated ancestry cluster than the cohort average. About 180 TCR beta chains were listed as cytomegalovirus-associated.

Material for sequencing was PBMCs. The source is a man aged 45-60 years in good health and CMV-seropositive. This chain connects TRBV7-9 to TRBJ2-3; TRBD1 matches at 7 bases. The CDR3 protein is CSSSLPRATGRPTDTQYF. The CDR3 DNA reads as TGTTCCAGCAGCTTACCCCGGGCGACAGGGCGGCCCACAGATACGCAGTATTTT.